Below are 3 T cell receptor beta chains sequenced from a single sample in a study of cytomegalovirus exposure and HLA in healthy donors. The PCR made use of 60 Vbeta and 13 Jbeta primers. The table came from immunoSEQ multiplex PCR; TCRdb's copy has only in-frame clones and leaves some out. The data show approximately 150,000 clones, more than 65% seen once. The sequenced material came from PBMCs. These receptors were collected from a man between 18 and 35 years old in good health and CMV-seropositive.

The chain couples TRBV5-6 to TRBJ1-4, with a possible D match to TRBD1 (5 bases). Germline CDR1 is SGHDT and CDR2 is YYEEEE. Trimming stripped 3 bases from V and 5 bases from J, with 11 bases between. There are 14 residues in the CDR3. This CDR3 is CASSSRGLNEKLFF. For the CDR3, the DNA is TGTGCCAGCAGCTCCCGGGGACTGAATGAAAAACTGTTTTTT.

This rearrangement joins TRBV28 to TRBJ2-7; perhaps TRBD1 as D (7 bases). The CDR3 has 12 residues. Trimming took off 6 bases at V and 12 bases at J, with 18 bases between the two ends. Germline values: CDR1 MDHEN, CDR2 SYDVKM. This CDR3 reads CASRGGDSPLYV. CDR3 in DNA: TGTGCCAGCAGGGGCGGGGACAGCCCACTGTACGTC.

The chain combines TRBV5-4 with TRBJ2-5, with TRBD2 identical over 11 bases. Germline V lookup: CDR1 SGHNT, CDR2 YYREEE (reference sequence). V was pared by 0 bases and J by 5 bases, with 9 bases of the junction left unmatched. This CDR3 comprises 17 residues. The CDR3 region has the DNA TGTGCCAGCAGCTTGGTTTCCCTAGCGGGAGGACACGAGACCCAGTACTTC. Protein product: CASSLVSLAGGHETQYF.